This T cell receptor (beta chain) derives from a study of cytomegalovirus exposure and HLA in healthy donors. Study in general: It was reported in a later analysis that the same platform had been used for the 120 validation repertoires as for the approximately 670 first-cohort repertoires.

Assay: immunoSEQ multiplex PCR; the TCRdb copy retains only in-frame clones and omits some. The sample shows some 130,000 clones, roughly 87% of them seen only once. In regard to this clone: Other DNA sequences in the sample encode the same CDR3.

The source of this sequence is a woman under 30 in good health and CMV-seronegative. The sequenced sample consisted of PBMCs.

CDR3 protein: CASSYSSGSTDTQYF. The DNA for the CDR3 is TGTGCCAGCAGTTACTCTTCAGGGAGCACAGATACGCAGTATTTT. The rearrangement joins TRBV6-5 to TRBJ2-3; D is possibly TRBD1 (5 bases). The CDR3 has 15 residues. The germline V gene encodes CDR1 MNHEY and CDR2 SVGAGI. Trimming removed 0 bases from V and 0 bases from J, with 7 bases in between.